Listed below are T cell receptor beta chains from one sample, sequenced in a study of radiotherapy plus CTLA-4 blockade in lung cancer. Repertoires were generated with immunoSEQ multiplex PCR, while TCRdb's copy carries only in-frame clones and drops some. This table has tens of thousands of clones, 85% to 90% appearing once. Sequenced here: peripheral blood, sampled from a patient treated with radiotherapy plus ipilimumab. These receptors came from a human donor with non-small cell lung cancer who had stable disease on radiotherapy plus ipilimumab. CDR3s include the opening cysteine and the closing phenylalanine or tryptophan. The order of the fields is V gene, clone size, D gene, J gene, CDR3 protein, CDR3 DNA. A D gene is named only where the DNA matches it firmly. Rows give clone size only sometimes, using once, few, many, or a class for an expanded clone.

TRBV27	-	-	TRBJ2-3	CASSLEGTTDTQYF	TGTGCCAGCAGTTTGGAGGGAACCACAGATACGCAGTATTTT
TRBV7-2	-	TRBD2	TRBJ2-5	CASSLRASGGRHQETQYF	TGTGCCAGCAGCTTACGGGCTAGCGGGGGGCGACACCAAGAGACCCAGTACTTC
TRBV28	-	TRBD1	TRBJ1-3	CASSFRQGKSSGNTIYF	TGTGCCAGCAGTTTCCGACAGGGGAAGAGCTCTGGAAACACCATATATTTT
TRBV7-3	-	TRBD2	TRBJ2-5	CASSRGTSATETQYF	TGTGCCAGCAGCCGTGGGACTAGCGCTACAGAGACCCAGTACTTC
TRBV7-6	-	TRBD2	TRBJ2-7	CASSSGGNYEQYF	TGTGCCAGCAGCTCCGGGGGGAACTACGAGCAGTACTTC
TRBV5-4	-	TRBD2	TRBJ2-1	CASSPDRLAGVYNEQFF	TGTGCCAGCAGCCCCGATCGGCTAGCGGGGGTCTACAATGAGCAGTTCTTC
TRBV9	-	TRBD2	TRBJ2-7	CASSGGTSGSTYEQYF	TGTGCCAGCAGCGGGGGGACTAGCGGGAGTACCTACGAGCAGTACTTC
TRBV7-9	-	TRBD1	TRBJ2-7	CASGQGSYEQYF	TGTGCCAGCGGACAGGGCTCCTACGAGCAGTACTTC
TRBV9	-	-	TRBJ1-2	CASSAQSSELYGYTF	TGTGCCAGCAGCGCCCAATCATCGGAGCTCTATGGCTACACCTTC
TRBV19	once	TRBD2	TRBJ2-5	CASSIRTSGGALPLTQYF	TGTGCCAGTAGTATTCGAACTAGCGGGGGGGCACTTCCCCTCACGCAGTACTTC
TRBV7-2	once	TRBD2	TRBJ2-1	CASSLSGGAYNEQFF	TGTGCCAGCAGCCTTAGCGGGGGGGCGTACAATGAGCAGTTCTTC
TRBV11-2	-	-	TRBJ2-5	CASSQQGGEGETQYF	TGTGCCAGCAGCCAACAGGGAGGCGAAGGAGAGACCCAGTACTTC
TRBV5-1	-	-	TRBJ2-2	CASSRGPTGELFF	TGCGCCAGCAGCAGGGGACCGACCGGGGAGCTGTTTTTT
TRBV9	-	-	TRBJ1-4	CASSPDPSGHRLEKLFF	TGTGCCAGCAGCCCCGACCCCTCGGGACATCGACTTGAAAAACTGTTTTTT
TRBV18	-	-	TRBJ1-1	CASSQSTGLAEAFF	TGTGCCAGCTCACAAAGTACAGGGTTGGCTGAAGCTTTCTTT
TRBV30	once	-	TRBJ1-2	CAWSWAVGGTGYGYTF	TGTGCCTGGAGTTGGGCGGTCGGGGGCACCGGCTATGGCTACACCTTC
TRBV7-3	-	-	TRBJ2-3	CASSPLGLATSTDTQYF	TGTGCCAGCAGCCCATTGGGCCTAGCGACTAGCACAGATACGCAGTATTTT
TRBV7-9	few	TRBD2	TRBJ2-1	CASSSSGRRYEQFF	TGTGCCAGCAGCTCCAGCGGGAGGCGGTATGAGCAGTTCTTC
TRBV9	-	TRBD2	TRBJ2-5	CASSVRPGLAGPGETQYF	TGTGCCAGCAGCGTCAGACCGGGACTAGCGGGGCCCGGAGAGACCCAGTACTTC
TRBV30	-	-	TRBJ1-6	CAWGGEGNSPLHF	TGTGCCTGGGGCGGCGAAGGAAATTCACCCCTCCACTTT
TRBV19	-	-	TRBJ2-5	CASKRVGETQYF	TGTGCCAGTAAGAGGGTAGGAGAGACCCAGTACTTC
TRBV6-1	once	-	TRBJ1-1	CASSEKFAAFF	TGTGCCAGCAGCGAAAAATTTGCAGCTTTCTTT
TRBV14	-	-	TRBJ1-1	CASSRVAYEAFF	TGTGCCAGCAGCCGGGTCGCCTATGAAGCTTTCTTT